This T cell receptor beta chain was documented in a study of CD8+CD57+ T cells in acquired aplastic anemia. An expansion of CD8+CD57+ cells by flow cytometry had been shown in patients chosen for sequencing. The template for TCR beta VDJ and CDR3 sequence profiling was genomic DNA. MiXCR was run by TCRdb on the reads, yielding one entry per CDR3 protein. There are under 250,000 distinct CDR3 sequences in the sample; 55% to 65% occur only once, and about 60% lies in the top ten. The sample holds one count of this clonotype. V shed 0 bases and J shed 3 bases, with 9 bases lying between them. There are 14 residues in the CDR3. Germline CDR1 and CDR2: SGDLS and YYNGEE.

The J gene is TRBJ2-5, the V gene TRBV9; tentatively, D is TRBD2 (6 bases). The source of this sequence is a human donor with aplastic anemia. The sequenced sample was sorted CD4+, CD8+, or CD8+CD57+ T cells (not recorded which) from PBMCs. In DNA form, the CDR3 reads TGTGCCAGCAGCGTAGTGGGGGGTGAAGAGACCCAGTACTTC. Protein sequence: CASSVVGGEETQYF.